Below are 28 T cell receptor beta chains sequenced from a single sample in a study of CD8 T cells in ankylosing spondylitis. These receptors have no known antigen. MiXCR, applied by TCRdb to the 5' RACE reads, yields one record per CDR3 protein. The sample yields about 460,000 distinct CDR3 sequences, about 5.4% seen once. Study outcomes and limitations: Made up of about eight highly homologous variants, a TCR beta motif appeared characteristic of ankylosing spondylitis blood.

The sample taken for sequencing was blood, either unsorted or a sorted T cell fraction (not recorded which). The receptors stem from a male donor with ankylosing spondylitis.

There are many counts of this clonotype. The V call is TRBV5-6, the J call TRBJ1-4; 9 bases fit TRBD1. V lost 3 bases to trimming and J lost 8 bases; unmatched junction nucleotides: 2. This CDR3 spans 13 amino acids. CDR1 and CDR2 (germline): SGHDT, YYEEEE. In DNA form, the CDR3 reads TGTGCCAGCAGCTGGACAGGGGCGGAAAAACTGTTTTTT. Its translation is CASSWTGAEKLFF.

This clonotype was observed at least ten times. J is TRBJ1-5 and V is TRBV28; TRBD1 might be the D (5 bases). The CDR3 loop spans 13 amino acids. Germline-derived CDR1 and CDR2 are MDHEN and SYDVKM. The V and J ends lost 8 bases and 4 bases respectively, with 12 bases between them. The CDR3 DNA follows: TGTGCCAGCGATGACCAGGGAAATCAGCCCCAGCATTTT. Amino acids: CASDDQGNQPQHF.

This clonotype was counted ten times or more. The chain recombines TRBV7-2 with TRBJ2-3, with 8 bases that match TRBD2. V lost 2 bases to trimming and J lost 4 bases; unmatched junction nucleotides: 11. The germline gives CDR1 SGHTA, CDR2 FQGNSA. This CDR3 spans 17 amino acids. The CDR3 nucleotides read TGTGCCAGCAGCTTAAGGCGGACGGGAGGGCCTCCAGATACGCAGTATTTT. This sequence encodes CASSLRRTGGPPDTQYF.

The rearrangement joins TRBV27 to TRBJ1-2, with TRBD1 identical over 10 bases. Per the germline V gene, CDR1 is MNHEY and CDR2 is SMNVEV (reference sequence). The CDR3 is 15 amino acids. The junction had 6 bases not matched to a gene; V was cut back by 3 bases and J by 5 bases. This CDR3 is CASSFGTGEGYGYTF. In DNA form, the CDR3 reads TGTGCCAGCAGTTTCGGGACAGGGGAAGGGTATGGCTACACCTTC.

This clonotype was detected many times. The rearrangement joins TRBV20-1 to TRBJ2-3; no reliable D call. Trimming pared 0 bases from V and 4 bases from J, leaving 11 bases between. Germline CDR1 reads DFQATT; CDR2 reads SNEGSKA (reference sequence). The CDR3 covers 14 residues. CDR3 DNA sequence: TGCAGTGCTAGAGATATCCGTGGGGCAGATACGCAGTATTTT. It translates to CSARDIRGADTQYF.

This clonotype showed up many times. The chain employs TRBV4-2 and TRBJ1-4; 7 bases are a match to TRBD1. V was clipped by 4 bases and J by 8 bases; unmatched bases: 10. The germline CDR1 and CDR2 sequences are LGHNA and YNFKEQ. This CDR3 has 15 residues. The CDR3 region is CASSRGGQEEEKLFF. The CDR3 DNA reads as TGTGCCAGCAGCCGTGGCGGACAGGAGGAAGAAAAACTGTTTTTT.

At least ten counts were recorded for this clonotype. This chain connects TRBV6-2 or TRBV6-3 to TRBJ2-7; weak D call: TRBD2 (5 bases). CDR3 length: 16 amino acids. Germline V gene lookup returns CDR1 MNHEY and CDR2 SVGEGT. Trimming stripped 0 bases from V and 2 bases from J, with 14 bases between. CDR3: CASSYSRDGQTYEQYF. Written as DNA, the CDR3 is TGTGCCAGCAGTTACTCTCGGGATGGTCAGACCTACGAGCAGTACTTC.

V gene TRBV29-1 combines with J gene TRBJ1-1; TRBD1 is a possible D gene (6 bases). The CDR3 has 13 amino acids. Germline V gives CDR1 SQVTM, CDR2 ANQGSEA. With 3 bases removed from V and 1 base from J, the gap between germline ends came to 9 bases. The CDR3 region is CSVERDKNTEAFF. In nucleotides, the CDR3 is TGCAGCGTTGAGAGGGACAAGAACACTGAAGCTTTCTTT.

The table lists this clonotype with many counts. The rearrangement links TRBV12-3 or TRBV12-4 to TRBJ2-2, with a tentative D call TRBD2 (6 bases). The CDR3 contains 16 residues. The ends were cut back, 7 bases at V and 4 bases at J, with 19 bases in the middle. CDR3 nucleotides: TGTGCCAGCACCAACTTACAAGGACTACGCACCGGGGAGCTGTTTTTT. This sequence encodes CASTNLQGLRTGELFF.

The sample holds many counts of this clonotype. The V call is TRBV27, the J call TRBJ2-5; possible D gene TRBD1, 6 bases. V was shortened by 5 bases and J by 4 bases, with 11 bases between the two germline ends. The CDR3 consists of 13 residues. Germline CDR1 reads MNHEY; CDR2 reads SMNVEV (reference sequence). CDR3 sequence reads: CASSPRDIETQYF. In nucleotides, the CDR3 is TGTGCCAGCAGTCCAAGGGACATAGAGACCCAGTACTTC.

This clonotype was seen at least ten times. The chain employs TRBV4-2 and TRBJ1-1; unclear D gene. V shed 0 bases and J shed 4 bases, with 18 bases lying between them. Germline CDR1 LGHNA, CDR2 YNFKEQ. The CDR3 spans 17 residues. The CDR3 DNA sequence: TGTGCCAGCAGCCAAGATCTAACTCGGGAGGACGTCACTGAAGCTTTCTTT. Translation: CASSQDLTREDVTEAFF.

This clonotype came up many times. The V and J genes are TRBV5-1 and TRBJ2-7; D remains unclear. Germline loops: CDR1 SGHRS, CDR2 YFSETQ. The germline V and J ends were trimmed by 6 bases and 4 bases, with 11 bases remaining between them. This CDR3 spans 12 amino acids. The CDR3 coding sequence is TGCGCCAGCACTGACGGTCGGTACGAGCAGTACTTC. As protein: CASTDGRYEQYF.

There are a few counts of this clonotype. The CDR3 DNA reads TGTGCCAGCAGTTTAATGGGACAGGGGGCTTCAGATACGCAGTATTTT. This gives the protein CASSLMGQGASDTQYF. J is TRBJ2-3 and V is TRBV12-3 or TRBV12-4; 12 bases are shared with TRBD1. V lost 2 bases, J lost 4 bases, and 4 bases stayed unmatched. The CDR3 has 16 residues.

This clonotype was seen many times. CDR3 residues: CATSDPGLAGGIDQGYTQYF. DNA for the CDR3: TGTGCCACCAGTGACCCCGGATTAGCGGGGGGGATCGACCAGGGGTATACGCAGTATTTT. This chain uses TRBV24-1 with TRBJ2-3; 11 nucleotides line up with TRBD2. The CDR3 consists of 20 residues. The germline CDR1 and CDR2 sequences are KGHDR and SFDVKD. The V gene end was trimmed by 4 bases and the J gene end by 7 bases; junction bases not matched to a gene: 21.

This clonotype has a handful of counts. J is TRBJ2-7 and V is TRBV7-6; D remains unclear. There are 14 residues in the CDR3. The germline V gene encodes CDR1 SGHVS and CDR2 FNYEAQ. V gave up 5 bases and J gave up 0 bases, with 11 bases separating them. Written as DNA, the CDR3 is TGTGCCAGCAGCCCACCCGGGCCCTCCTACGAGCAGTACTTC. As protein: CASSPPGPSYEQYF. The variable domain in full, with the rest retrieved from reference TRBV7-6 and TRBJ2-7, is GAGVSQSPRYKVTKRGQDVALRCDPISGHVSLYWYRQALGQGPEFLTYFNYEAQQDKSGLPNDRFSAERPEGSISTLTIQRTEQRDSAMYRCASSPPGPSYEQYFGPGTRLTVT.

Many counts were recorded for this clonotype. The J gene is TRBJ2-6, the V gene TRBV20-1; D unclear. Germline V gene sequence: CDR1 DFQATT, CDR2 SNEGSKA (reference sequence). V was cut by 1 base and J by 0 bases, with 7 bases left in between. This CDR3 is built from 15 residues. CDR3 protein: CSARGTNSGANVLTF. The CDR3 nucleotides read TGCAGTGCTAGAGGGACCAACTCTGGGGCCAACGTCCTGACTTTC.

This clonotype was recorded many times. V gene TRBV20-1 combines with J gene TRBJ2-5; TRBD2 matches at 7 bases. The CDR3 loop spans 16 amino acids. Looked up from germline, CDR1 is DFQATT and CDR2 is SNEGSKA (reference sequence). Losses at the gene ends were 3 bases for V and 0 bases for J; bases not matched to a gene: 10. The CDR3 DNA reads TGCAGTGCTAGTGGGGGGGATAGCGGCAACCAAGAGACCCAGTACTTC. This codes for CSASGGDSGNQETQYF.

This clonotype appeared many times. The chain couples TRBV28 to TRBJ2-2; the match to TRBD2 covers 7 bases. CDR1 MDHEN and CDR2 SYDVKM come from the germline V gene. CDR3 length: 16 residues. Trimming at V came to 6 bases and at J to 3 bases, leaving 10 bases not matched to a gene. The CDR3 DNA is TGTGCCAGCAGCCCTCCTAGCGGAACGGACACCGGGGAGCTGTTTTTT. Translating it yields CASSPPSGTDTGELFF.

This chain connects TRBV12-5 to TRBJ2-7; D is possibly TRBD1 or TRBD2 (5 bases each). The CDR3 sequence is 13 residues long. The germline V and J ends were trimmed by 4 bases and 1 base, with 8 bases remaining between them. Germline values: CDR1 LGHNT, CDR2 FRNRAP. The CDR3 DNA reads TGTGCTAGTGGTTACGGGGCGTCCTACGAGCAGTACTTC. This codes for CASGYGASYEQYF.

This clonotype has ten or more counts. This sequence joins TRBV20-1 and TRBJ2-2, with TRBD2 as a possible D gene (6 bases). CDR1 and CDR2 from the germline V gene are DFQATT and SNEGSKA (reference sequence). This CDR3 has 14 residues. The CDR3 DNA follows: TGCAGCGGACGAAGGGGCCGGGGGATCGGGGAGCTGTTTTTT. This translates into CSGRRGRGIGELFF.

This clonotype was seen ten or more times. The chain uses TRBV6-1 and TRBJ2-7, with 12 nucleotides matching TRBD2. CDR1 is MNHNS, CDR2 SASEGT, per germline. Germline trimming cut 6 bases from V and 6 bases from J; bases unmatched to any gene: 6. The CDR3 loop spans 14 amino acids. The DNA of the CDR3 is TGTGCCAGCAGCCTTGGACTAGCGGGACGCGAGCAGTACTTC. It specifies CASSLGLAGREQYF.

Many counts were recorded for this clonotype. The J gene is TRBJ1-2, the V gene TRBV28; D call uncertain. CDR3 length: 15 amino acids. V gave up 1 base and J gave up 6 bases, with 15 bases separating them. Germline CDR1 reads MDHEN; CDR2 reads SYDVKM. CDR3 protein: CASSLFASTINGYTF. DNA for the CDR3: TGTGCCAGCAGTTTATTCGCCTCAACTATCAATGGCTACACCTTC.

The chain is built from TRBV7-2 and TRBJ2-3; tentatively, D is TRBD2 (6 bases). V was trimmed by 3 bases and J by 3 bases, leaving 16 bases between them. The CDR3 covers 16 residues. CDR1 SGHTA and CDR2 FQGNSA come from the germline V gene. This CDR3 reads CASSFLSLRGTDTQYF. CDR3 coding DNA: TGTGCCAGCAGCTTCCTTTCTTTGCGGGGTACAGATACGCAGTATTTT.

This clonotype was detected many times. CDR3 nucleotide sequence: TGCGCCAGCAGCCAAGATAACCAATCCCCCTACGAGCAGTACTTC. Its translation: CASSQDNQSPYEQYF. The chain is built from TRBV4-3 and TRBJ2-7, with no clear D. Germline V gene lookup returns CDR1 LGHNA and CDR2 YSLEER. CDR3 length equals 15 residues. Trimming stripped 0 bases from V and 2 bases from J, with 11 bases between.

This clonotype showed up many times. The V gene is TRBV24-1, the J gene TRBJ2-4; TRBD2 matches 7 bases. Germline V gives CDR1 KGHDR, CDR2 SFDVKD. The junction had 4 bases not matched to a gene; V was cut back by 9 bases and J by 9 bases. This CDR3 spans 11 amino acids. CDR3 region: CATGWGGIQYF. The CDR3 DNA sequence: TGTGCCACCGGTTGGGGGGGCATTCAGTACTTC.

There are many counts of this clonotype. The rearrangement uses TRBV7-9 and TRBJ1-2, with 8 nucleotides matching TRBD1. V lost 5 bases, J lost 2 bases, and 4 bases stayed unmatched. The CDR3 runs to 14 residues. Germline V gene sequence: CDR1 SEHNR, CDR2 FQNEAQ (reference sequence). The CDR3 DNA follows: TGTGCCAGCAGCCAGGGGGCAGAAAACTATGGCTACACCTTC. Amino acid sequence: CASSQGAENYGYTF.

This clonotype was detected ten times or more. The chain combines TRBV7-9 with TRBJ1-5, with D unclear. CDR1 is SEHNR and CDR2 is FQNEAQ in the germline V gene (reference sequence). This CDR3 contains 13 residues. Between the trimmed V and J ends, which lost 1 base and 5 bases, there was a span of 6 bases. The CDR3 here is CASSLGRHQPQHF. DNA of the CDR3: TGTGCCAGCAGCTTAGGCAGGCATCAGCCCCAGCATTTT.

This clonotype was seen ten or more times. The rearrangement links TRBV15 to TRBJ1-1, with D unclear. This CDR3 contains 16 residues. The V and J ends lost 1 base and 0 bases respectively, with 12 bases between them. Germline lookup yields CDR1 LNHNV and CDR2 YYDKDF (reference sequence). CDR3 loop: CATSRARFRMNTEAFF. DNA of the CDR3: TGTGCCACCAGCAGAGCCAGGTTCCGAATGAACACTGAAGCTTTCTTT.